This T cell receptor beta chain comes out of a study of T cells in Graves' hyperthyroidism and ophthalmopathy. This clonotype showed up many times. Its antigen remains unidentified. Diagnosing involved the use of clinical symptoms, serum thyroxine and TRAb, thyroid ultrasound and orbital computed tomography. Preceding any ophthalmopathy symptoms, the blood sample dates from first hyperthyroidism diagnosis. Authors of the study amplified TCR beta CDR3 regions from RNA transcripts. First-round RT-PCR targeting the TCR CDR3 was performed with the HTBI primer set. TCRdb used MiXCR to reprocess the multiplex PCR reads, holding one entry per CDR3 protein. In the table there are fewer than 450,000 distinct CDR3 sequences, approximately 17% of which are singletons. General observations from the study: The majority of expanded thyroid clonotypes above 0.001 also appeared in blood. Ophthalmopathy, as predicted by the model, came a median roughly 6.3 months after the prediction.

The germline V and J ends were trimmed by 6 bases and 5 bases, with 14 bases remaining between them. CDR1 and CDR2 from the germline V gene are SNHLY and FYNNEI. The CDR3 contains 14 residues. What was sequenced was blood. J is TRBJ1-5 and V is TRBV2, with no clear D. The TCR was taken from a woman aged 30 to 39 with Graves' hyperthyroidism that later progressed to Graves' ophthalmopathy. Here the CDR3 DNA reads TGTGCCAGCAGCCATTCGGGTCCATATCAGCCCCAGCATTTT. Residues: CASSHSGPYQPQHF.